This TCR beta chain was recovered during a study of blood T cell repertoires in COVID-19. Study context: The samples span acute and convalescent COVID-19 from the United States, Italy and Spain. T cells, B-cell-depleted T cells, or PBMCs supplied cDNA or gDNA.

Study processing details: The assay estimated nucleated cells by amplifying reference gene primers. Repertoires were generated with immunoSEQ multiplex PCR, while TCRdb's copy carries only in-frame clones and drops some. V, J and clone size were drawn from that table, and D and trimming were deduced from the DNA. The sample has 300,000 to 450,000 clones; 80% to 90% are singletons. Unmatched junction bases numbered 9, after V lost 5 bases and J lost 2 bases. The CDR3 has 16 amino acids. Germline V gene data show CDR1 as SGHTA and CDR2 as FQGNSA. Input material: peripheral blood. The sequence was obtained from a woman between 25 and 40 years old with COVID-19, enrolled during active disease. V is TRBV7-2 and J is TRBJ2-5; 9 nucleotides match TRBD2. CDR3 bases: TGTGCCAGCAGCGTTGGCCTAGCGGGAACACAAGAGACCCAGTACTTC. Its translation is CASSVGLAGTQETQYF.